This TCR beta chain is drawn from a study of OX40 agonist ivuxolimab in advanced cancers. Study as a whole: Eligibility rules accepted prior anti-PD-1, anti-PD-L1 or anti-CTLA-4 therapy, and over 35% had some.

The CDR3 extends over 16 amino acids. Germline V CDR1 and CDR2: SGHVS, FNYEAQ. The J segment lost 5 bases and the V segment lost 4 bases, leaving 12 bases of the junction unmatched. Assay used: immunoSEQ multiplex PCR; TCRdb lists only in-frame clones, some missing. The sample shows approximately 18,000 clones, roughly 86% of them seen only once. This clone has only a few counts. The antigen is not known. Study-level results: Among the lowest peripheral clonal expansion occurred in 0.1-3.0 mg/kg partial responders.

The clonotype was recovered from an adult with an advanced solid tumor such as melanoma, head and neck, liver or kidney cancer. The specimen was CD4+ or CD8+ T cells sorted from blood, collected in a trial of the OX40 agonist ivuxolimab. J is TRBJ2-7 and V is TRBV7-6, with 9 positions matching TRBD1. The CDR3 nucleotides are TGTGCCAGCAGCTCAAATACCGGGACAGGGCTCAACGAGCAGTACTTC. This sequence encodes CASSSNTGTGLNEQYF.